This TCR beta chain was identified during a study of shared clonotypes between healthy human individuals. Whole-study findings and limits: Lower generation probabilities were found for non-shared clonotypes than for those shared by all four donors. Though the depth was large, rarefaction showed that sorted-subset sequencing was incomplete.

Germline CDR1 reads SGHTA; CDR2 reads FQGTGA. The CDR3 has 17 residues. Germline trimming cut 1 base from V and 2 bases from J; bases unmatched to any gene: 7. In the case of this clone: What it binds is not known.

The assay ran at deep level. Some clones are missing from TCRdb's copy, which holds only in-frame ones; the method was immunoSEQ multiplex PCR. The sample contains about 1.5 million clones, around 97% of which appear only once. Input material: naive CD4+ T cells sorted from blood. As to subset: CD45RA+ positively selected. This receptor was obtained from a man aged 30 to 39 in good health. The chain has TRBV7-3 and TRBJ2-3, with 9 bases aligning to TRBD1. CDR3 DNA sequence: TGTGCCAGCAGCTTAAAGAACGGGACAGGGACCACAGATACGCAGTATTTT. Its translation: CASSLKNGTGTTDTQYF. Full variable domain (missing parts from reference TRBV7-3 and TRBJ2-3): GAGVSQTPSNKVTEKGKYVELRCDPISGHTALYWYRQSLGQGPEFLIYFQGTGAADDSGLPNDRFFAVRPEGSVSTLKIQRTERGDSAVYLCASSLKNGTGTTDTQYFGPGTRLTVL.